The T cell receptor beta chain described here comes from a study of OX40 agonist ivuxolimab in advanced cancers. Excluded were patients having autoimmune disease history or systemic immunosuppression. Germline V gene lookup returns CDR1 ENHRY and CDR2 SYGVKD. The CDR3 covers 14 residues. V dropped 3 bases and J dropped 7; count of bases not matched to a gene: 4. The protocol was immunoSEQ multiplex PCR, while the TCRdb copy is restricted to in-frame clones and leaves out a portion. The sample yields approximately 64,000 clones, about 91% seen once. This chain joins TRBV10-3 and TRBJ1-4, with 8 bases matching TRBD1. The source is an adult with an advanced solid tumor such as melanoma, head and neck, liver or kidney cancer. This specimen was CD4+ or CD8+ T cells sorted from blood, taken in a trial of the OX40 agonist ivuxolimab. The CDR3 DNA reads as TGTGCCATCAGTGATCAGGGGGCGCCTGAAAAACTGTTTTTT. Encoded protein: CAISDQGAPEKLFF.